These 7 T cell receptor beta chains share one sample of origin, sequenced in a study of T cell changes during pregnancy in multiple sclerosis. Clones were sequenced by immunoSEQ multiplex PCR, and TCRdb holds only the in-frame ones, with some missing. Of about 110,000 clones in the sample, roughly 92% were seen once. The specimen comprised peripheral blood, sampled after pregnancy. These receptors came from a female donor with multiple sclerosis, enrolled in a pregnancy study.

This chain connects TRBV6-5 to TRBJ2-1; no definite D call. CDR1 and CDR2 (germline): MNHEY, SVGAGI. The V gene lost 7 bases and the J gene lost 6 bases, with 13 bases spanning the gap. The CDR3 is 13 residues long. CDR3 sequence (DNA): TGTGCCAGCAACCGACCGGAGAGCAATGAGCAGTTCTTC. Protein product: CASNRPESNEQFF.

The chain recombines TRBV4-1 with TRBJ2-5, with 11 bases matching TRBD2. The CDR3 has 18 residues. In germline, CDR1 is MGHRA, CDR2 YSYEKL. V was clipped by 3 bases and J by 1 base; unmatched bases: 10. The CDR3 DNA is TGCGCCAGCAGCCATCCCCGTCGACTAGCGGGGCTCCAAGAGACCCAGTACTTC. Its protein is CASSHPRRLAGLQETQYF.

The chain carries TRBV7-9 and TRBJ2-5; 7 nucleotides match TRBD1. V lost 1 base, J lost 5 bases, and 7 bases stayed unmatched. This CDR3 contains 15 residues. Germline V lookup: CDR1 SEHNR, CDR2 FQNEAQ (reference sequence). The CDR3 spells CASSLVTGAEETQYF. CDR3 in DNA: TGTGCCAGCAGCTTAGTAACAGGGGCGGAGGAGACCCAGTACTTC.

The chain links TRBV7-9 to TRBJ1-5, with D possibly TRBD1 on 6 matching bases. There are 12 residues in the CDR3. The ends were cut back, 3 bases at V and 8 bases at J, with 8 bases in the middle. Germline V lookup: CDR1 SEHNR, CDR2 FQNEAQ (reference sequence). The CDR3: CASSLGHKPQHF. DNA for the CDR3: TGTGCCAGCAGCTTGGGACATAAGCCCCAGCATTTT.

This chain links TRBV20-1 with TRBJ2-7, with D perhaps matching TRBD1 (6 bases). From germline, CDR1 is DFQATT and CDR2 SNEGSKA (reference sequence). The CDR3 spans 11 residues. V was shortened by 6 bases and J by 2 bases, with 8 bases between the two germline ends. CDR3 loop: CSAGQPYEQYF. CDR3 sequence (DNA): TGCAGTGCCGGACAGCCCTACGAGCAGTACTTC.

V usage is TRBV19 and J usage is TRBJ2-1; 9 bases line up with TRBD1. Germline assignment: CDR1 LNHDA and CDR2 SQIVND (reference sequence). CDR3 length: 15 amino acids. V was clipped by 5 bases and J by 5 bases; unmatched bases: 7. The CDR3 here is CASSSRDRDDNEQFF. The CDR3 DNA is TGTGCCAGTAGTTCCCGGGACAGGGATGACAATGAGCAGTTCTTC.

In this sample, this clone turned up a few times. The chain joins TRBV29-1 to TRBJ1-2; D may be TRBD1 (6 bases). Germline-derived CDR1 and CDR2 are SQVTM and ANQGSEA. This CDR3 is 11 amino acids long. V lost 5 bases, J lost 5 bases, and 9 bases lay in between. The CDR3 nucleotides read TGCAGCGTTAGGACAGTTTATGGCTACACCTTC. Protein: CSVRTVYGYTF.